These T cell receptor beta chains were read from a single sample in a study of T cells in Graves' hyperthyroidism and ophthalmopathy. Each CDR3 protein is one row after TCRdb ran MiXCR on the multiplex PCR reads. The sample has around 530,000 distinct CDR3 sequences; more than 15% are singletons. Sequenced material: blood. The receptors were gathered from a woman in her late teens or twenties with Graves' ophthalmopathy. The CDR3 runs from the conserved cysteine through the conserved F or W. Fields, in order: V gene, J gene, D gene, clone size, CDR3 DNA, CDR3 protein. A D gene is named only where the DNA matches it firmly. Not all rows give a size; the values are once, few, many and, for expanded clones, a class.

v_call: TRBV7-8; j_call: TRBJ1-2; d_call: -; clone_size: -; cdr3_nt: TGTGCCAGCAGCTCACCCAACAGAAATAACTATGGCTACACCTTC; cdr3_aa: CASSSPNRNNYGYTF
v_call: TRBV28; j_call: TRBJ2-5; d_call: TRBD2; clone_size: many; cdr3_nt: TGTGCCAGCAGTTTCGGACTAGCGGGGTTCCAAGAGACCCAGTACTTC; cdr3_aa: CASSFGLAGFQETQYF
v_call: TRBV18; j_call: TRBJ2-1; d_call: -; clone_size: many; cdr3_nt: TGTGCCAGCTCCGTGGGGGCCGGGGAAAATGAGCAGTTCTTC; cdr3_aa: CASSVGAGENEQFF
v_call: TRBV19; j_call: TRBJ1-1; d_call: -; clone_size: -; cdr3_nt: TGTGCCAGTATGAGGGACATCATGAACACTGAAGCTTTCTTT; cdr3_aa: CASMRDIMNTEAFF
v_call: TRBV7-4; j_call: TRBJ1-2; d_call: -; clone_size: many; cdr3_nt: TGTGCCAGCAGCTTACTGGTCGCAGGGGTAAACTATGGCTACACCTTC; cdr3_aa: CASSLLVAGVNYGYTF
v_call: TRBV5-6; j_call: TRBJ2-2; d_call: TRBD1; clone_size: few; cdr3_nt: TGTGCCAGCAGCGTGACCGGGACAGGAGAAACCGGGGAGCTGTTTTTT; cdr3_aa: CASSVTGTGETGELFF
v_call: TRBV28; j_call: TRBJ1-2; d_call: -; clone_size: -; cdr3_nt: TGTGCCAGCAGGCCCAGCGAGGGACCCTATGGCTACACCTTC; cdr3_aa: CASRPSEGPYGYTF
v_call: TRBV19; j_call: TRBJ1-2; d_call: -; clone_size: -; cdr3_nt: TGTGCCAGTAGTATGGACACGGTTCGGGGCTACACCTTC; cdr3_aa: CASSMDTVRGYTF
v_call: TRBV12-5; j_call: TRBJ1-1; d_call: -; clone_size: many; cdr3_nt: TGTGCTAGTGGTTTGGTACTAGGACAGCAGAACACTGAAGCTTTCTTT; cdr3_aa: CASGLVLGQQNTEAFF
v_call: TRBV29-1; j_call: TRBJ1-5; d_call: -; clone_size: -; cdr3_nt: TGCAGCACCAGGACAGCACACAGCACAGATACGCAGCATTTT; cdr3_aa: CSTRTAHSTDTQHF
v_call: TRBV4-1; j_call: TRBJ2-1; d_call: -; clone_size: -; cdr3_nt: TGCGCCAGCAGCCAAGATATTCAGGGGTGGAATGAGCAGTTCTTC; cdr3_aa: CASSQDIQGWNEQFF
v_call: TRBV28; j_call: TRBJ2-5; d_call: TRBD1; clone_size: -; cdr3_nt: TGTGCCAGCAATGCCTTCATGACAGGGGCGACCCTCCTGTACCAAGAGACCCAGTACTTC; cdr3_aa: CASNAFMTGATLLYQETQYF
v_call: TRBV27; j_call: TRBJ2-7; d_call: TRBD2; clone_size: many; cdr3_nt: TGTGCCAGCAGAAAGGGACTAGCGGGGTTCTACGAGCAGTACTTC; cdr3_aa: CASRKGLAGFYEQYF
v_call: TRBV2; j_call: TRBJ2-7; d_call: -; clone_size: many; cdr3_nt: TGTGCCAGCAGTGACCGGGGCCGCTACGAGCAGTACTTC; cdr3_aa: CASSDRGRYEQYF
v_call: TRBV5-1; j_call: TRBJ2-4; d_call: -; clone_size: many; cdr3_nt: TGCGCCAGCAGCGATCGACAGTCCAGAGCCAAAAACATTCAGTACTTC; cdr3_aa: CASSDRQSRAKNIQYF
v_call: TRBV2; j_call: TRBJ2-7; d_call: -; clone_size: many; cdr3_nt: TGTGCCAGCAGTGACCGGGGTGTAGGGGAGCAGTACTTC; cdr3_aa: CASSDRGVGEQYF
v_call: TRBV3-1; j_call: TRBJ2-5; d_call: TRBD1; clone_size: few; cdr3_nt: TGTGCCAGCAGCCAACTCGAGGACAGGTTACAAGAGACCCAGTACTTC; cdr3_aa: CASSQLEDRLQETQYF
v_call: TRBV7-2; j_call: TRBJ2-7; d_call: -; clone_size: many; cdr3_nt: TGTGCCAGCAGCTTGATATCAGGGAGCTACGAGCAGTACTTC; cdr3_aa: CASSLISGSYEQYF
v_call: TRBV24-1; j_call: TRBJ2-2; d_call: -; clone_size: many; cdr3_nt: TGTGCCACCAGTGACCAGGGACTGCCGAACACCGGGGAGCTGTTTTTT; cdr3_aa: CATSDQGLPNTGELFF
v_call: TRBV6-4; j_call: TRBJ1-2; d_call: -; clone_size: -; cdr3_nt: TGTGCCAGCAGCCGCGACGCTGGCATAAACTATGGCTACACCTTC; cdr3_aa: CASSRDAGINYGYTF
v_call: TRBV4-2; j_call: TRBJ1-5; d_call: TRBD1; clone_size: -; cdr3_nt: TGTGCCAGCAGACAAGCGGGAGGGGGCATGGATCAGCCCCAGCATTTT; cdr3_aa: CASRQAGGGMDQPQHF
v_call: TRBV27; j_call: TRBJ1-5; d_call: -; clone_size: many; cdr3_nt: TGTGCCAGCAGTTTATACGCAGGGCCAAGTATGAGGAGCAATCAGCCCCAGCATTTT; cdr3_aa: CASSLYAGPSMRSNQPQHF
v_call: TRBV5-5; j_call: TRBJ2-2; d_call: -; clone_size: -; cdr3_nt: TGTGCCAGCAGCCCGGACTTTAGCGCGAACACCGGGGAGCTGTTTTTT; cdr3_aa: CASSPDFSANTGELFF
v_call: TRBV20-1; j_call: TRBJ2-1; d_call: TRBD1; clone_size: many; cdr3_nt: TGCAGTGCTAGAGACCGGACAGGGATTGACAATGAGCAGTTCTTC; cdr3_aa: CSARDRTGIDNEQFF